The entry below describes one TCR beta chain. CDR1 is PRHDT, CDR2 FYEKMQ, per germline (reference sequence). V was trimmed by 6 bases and J by 0 bases, leaving 6 bases between them. This CDR3 comprises 13 residues. The sample comes from a study of CD8 T cells in ankylosing spondylitis. A single record per CDR3 protein comes from TCRdb applying MiXCR to the 5' RACE reads. The repertoire holds about 35,000 distinct CDR3 sequences, with about 9.3% as singletons. The sample consisted of blood, either unsorted or a sorted T cell fraction (not recorded which). The receptor was isolated from a male donor with ankylosing spondylitis or in good health (not recorded which). V gene TRBV13 combines with J gene TRBJ1-3; D ambiguous. CDR3 nucleotide sequence: TGTGCCAGCAGATACAGCTCTGGAAACACCATATATTTT. Its translation is CASRYSSGNTIYF.